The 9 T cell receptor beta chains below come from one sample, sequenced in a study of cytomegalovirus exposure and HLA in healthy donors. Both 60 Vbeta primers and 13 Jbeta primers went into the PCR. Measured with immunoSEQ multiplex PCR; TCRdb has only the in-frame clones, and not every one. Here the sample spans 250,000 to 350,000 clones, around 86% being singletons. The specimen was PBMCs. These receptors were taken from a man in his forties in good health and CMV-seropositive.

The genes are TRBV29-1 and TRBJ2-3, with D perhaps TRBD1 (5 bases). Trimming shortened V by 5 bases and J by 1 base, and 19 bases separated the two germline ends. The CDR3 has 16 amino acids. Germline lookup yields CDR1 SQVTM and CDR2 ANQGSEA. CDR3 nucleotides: TGCAGCGTTTTAGGGGTGGATCGCCAAGGCACAGATACGCAGTATTTT. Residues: CSVLGVDRQGTDTQYF.

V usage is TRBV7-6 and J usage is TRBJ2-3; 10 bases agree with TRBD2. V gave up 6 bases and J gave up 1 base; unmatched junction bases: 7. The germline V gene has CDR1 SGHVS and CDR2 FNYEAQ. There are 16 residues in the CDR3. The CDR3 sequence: CASSRTSGARTDTQYF. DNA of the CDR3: TGTGCCAGCAGTAGGACTAGCGGAGCCCGCACAGATACGCAGTATTTT.

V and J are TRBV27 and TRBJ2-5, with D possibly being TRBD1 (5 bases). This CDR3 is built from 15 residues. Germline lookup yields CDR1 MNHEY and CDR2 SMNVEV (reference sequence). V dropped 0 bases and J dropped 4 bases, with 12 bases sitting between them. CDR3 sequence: CASSLSRPRGETQYF. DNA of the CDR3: TGTGCCAGCAGTTTATCGCGACCTAGGGGAGAGACCCAGTACTTC.

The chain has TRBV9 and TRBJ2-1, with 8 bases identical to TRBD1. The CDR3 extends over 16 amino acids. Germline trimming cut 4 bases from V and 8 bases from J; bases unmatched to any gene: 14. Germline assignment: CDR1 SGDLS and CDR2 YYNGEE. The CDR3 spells CASSLTGGEDGYEQFF. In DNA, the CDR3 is TGTGCCAGCAGCCTCACAGGGGGAGAGGATGGATATGAGCAGTTCTTC.

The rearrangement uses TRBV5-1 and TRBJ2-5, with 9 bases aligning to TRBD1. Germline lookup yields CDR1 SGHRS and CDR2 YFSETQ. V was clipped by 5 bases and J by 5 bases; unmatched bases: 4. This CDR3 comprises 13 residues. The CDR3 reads CASSRQGGETQYF. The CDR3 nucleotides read TGCGCCAGCAGTCGACAGGGGGGCGAGACCCAGTACTTC.

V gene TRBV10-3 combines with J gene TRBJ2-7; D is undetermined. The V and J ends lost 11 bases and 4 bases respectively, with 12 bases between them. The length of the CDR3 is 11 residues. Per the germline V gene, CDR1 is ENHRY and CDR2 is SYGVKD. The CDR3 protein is CAAGFGYEQYF. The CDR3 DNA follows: TGTGCCGCCGGCTTCGGGTACGAGCAGTACTTC.

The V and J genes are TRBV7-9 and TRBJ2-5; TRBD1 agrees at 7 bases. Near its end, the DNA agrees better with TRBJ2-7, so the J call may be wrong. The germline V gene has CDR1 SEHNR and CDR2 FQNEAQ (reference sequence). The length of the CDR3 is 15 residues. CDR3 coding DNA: TGTGCCAGCAGCTTAGAGGGACAGATAGCCTACGAGCAGTACTTC. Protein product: CASSLEGQIAYEQYF.

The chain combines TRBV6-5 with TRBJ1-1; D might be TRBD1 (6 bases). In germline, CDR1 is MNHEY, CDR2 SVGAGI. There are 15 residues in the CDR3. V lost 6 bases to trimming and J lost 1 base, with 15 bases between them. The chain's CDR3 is CASRPPRGANTEAFF. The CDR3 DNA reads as TGTGCCAGCAGACCCCCGCGGGGGGCGAACACTGAAGCTTTCTTT.

CDR3 DNA sequence: TGTGCCAGCAGACCCAGGGTCGGGTACGATGAGCAGTTCTTC. It translates to CASRPRVGYDEQFF. The V and J genes are TRBV28 and TRBJ2-1; maybe TRBD1 (5 bases). Germline-derived CDR1 and CDR2 are MDHEN and SYDVKM. CDR3 length equals 14 residues. V lost 6 bases and J lost 8, with 17 bases in between.